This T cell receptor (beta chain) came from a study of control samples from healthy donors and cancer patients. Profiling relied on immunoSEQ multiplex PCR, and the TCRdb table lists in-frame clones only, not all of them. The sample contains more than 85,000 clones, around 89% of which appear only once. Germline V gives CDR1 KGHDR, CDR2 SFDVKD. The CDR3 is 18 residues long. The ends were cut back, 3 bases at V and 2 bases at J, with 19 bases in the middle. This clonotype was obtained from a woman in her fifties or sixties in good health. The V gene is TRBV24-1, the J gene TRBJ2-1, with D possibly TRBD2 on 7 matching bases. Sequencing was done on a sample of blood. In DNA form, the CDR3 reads TGTGCCACCAGTGATGTTGGTGGGGGGGCTGGTACCTACAATGAGCAGTTCTTC. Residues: CATSDVGGGAGTYNEQFF.